A single sample is the source of the 10 T cell receptor beta chains below, sequenced in a study of tissue T cells after allogeneic stem cell transplantation. Using immunoSEQ multiplex PCR, the repertoire was profiled, and TCRdb retains in-frame clones only, with some absent. The profile covers approximately 50,000 clones, with about three quarters appearing a single time and approximately 0.5% taken by the ten largest. The sequenced material came from sorted cells pooled from one or two spleens. These receptors were obtained from a pool of C57BL/6 mice in good health.

With respect to this clone: Gene labels here are mouse ones. The read terminates 1 residue before the CDR3 end, so the remaining end is supplied by the germline J gene. The genes are TRBV3 and TRBJ2-3; no definite D call. The germline V gene encodes CDR1 SNHLY and CDR2 FYNGKV (reference sequence). This CDR3 has 14 residues. The germline V and J ends were trimmed by 0 bases and 2 bases, with 6 bases remaining between them. CDR3 bases read: TGTGCCAGCAGCTTAGCACAGTTTGCAGAAACGCTGTAT. It codes for CASSLAQFAETLY. The whole CDR3 sequence reads CASSLAQFAETLYF.

Comments on this clone: Gene names and germline refer to mouse. The read falls 1 residue short of the CDR3 end, and the missing part is taken from the germline J gene. The rearrangement uses TRBV19 and TRBJ2-4; unclear D gene. In germline, CDR1 is FNHDT, CDR2 SITEND (reference sequence). Deletions cut 6 bases from V and 0 bases from J, with 5 bases between. CDR3 length equals 12 residues. The CDR3 loop is CASTGSQNTLYF. The part of the CDR3 DNA that was read is TGTGCCAGCACTGGAAGTCAAAACACCTTGTAC.

Concerning this clone itself: The genes and germline here are from mouse. From the germline J gene comes the end of the CDR3, since the read stops 1 residue before it. This chain joins TRBV2 and TRBJ1-1; D not certain. The CDR3 covers 14 residues. In germline, CDR1 is LGHNA, CDR2 YSYQKL. Trimming stripped 0 bases from V and 0 bases from J, with 5 bases between. Incomplete CDR3 DNA: TGTGCCAGCAGCCAAGATGGACAGAACACAGAAGTCTTC. This gives the protein CASSQDGQNTEVF. The whole CDR3 reads CASSQDGQNTEVFF. Full variable domain (missing parts from reference TRBV2 and TRBJ1-1): DPKIIQKPKYLVAVTGSEKILICEQYLGHNAMYWYRQSAKKPLEFMFSYSYQKLMDNQTASSRFQPQSSKKNHLDLQITALKPDDSATYFCASSQDGQNTEVFFGKGTRLTVV.

On this clone: The germline and genes are mouse ones. The read gets to within 1 residue of the CDR3 end, and the germline J gene fills in the rest. The V call is TRBV13-2, the J call TRBJ2-1; a weak D match, TRBD1 (7 bases). CDR3 size: 14 residues. Germline V gene sequence: CDR1 NNHNN, CDR2 SYGAGS (reference sequence). V lost 4 bases and J 6 bases, leaving 14 bases between the germline ends. The CDR3 loop is CASGQKGAGAEQFF. The CDR3 DNA, read in part, is TGTGCCAGCGGTCAGAAGGGGGCGGGTGCTGAGCAGTTC.

The table lists this clone with a count of one. Gene names are mouse gene names. The CDR3 end lies 1 residue beyond the end of the read and is filled in from the germline J gene. V usage is TRBV13-3 and J usage is TRBJ2-3; TRBD2 is a possible D gene (6 bases). Deletions cut 3 bases from V and 0 bases from J, with 8 bases between. The CDR3 length is 14 residues. Germline V gene sequence: CDR1 NNHDY, CDR2 SYVADS. This CDR3 reads CASSGTASAETLYF. The sequenced part of the CDR3 DNA is TGTGCCAGCAGTGGGACTGCTAGTGCAGAAACGCTGTAT.

A note on this clone: The genes are named according to mouse. This CDR3 reads CASSLRTGDAETLYF. CDR3 DNA (partial): TGTGCCAGCAGTTTACGGACAGGGGATGCAGAAACGCTGTAT. The V and J genes are TRBV15 and TRBJ2-3; 9 bases are shared with TRBD1. Coverage ceases 1 residue before the CDR3 finishes, and the germline J gene fills in the end. CDR1 is SGHND, CDR2 FRSKSL, per germline. The V and J ends lost 2 bases and 2 bases, in that order; junction bases with no gene match: 2. The CDR3 is 15 amino acids.

On this clone: Gene names follow the mouse nomenclature. The read terminates 1 residue ahead of where the CDR3 ends, so the germline J gene completes it. The chain combines TRBV1 with TRBJ2-1; TRBD2 might be the D (6 bases). Trimming left V 3 bases short and J 3 bases short, with 9 bases between. The length of the CDR3 is 14 residues. Germline V gene lookup returns CDR1 NSQYPW and CDR2 LRSPGD (reference sequence). This CDR3 reads CTCSAGGLYAEQFF. The sequenced part of the CDR3 DNA is TGCACCTGCAGTGCGGGGGGTCTCTATGCTGAGCAGTTC.

With regard to this clone: The genes are named according to mouse. Coverage ceases 1 residue before the CDR3 finishes, and the germline J gene fills in the end. The V gene is TRBV2, the J gene TRBJ2-3; 10 nucleotides align to TRBD2. Germline CDR1 and CDR2: LGHNA and YSYQKL. The V gene end was trimmed by 1 base and the J gene end by 1 base; junction bases not matched to a gene: 2. This CDR3 spans 16 amino acids. The DNA read from the CDR3 is TGTGCCAGCAGCCAAGCTGGGGGGGCGCGTGCAGAAACGCTGTAT. Protein product: CASSQAGGARAETLY. In full, the CDR3 is CASSQAGGARAETLYF.

As regards this clone: Gene names and germline match the mouse. The read ends 1 residue shy of where the CDR3 ends; the end is completed using the germline J gene. The rearrangement links TRBV12-2 to TRBJ1-1; D not certain. Germline CDR1 and CDR2: SGHLS and HYDKME. The CDR3 runs to 13 residues. V was trimmed by 0 bases and J by 11 bases, leaving 15 bases between them. CDR3 in amino acids: CASSLGQQEGVFF. The covered CDR3 bases are TGTGCCAGCTCTCTCGGGCAGCAAGAAGGGGTCTTC.

Comment on this clone: Gene names denote mouse genes. The sequenced part of the CDR3 DNA is TGTGCCTGGAGCGGGGGGGTGGGAGGTGCAGAAACGCTGTAT. This encodes CAWSGGVGGAETLY. From start to end, the CDR3 is CAWSGGVGGAETLYF. The chain has TRBV31 and TRBJ2-3; 7 nucleotides align to TRBD2. Sequencing ends 1 residue short of the CDR3 end; the germline J gene provides the rest. CDR1 and CDR2 (germline): GKSSPN, SITVG. The CDR3 covers 15 residues. Germline trimming cut 3 bases from V and 1 base from J; bases unmatched to any gene: 7.